Below, 30 T cell receptor beta chains from the same sample are listed, as sequenced in a study of blood T cell repertoires in COVID-19. Assay used: immunoSEQ multiplex PCR; TCRdb lists only in-frame clones, some missing. The sample has about 44,000 clones; 75% to 90% are singletons. Sequencing was performed on peripheral blood. These receptors came from a middle-aged woman with acute or convalescent COVID-19.

The V and J genes are TRBV6-5 and TRBJ1-1, with TRBD1 matching 7 bases. Germline CDR1 MNHEY, CDR2 SVGAGI. This CDR3 spans 14 amino acids. Unmatched junction bases numbered 10, after V lost 6 bases and J lost 6 bases. CDR3: CASRTWLGQPEAFF. In nucleotides, the CDR3 is TGTGCCAGCAGGACCTGGTTGGGACAGCCTGAAGCTTTCTTT.

The chain has TRBV15 and TRBJ1-2; unclear D gene. The germline V and J ends were trimmed by 0 bases and 6 bases, with 11 bases remaining between them. Germline values: CDR1 LNHNV, CDR2 YYDKDF (reference sequence). This CDR3 has 14 amino acids. This CDR3 is CATSRDRGVDGYTF. CDR3 DNA sequence: TGTGCCACCAGCAGAGATCGGGGTGTGGATGGCTACACCTTC. The entire variable domain, with the rest obtained from reference TRBV15 and TRBJ1-2, is as follows: DAMVIQNPRYQVTQFGKPVTLSCSQTLNHNVMYWYQQKSSQAPKLLFHYYDKDFNNEADTPDNFQSRRPNTSFCFLDIRSPGLGDTAMYLCATSRDRGVDGYTFGSGTRLTVV.

The genes are TRBV4-1 and TRBJ2-5; TRBD1 aligns across 10 bases. Per germline, CDR1 MGHRA and CDR2 YSYEKL. CDR3 length equals 16 residues. With V trimmed by 2 bases and J by 5 bases, 8 bases remained unmatched. The CDR3 spells CASSQPGQGWLETQYF. For the CDR3, the DNA is TGCGCCAGCAGCCAACCGGGACAGGGGTGGTTGGAGACCCAGTACTTC.

The chain links TRBV7-3 to TRBJ1-1; TRBD1 aligns across 7 bases. CDR3 size: 13 residues. The V gene end was trimmed by 5 bases and the J gene end by 4 bases; junction bases not matched to a gene: 4. The germline V gene has CDR1 SGHTA and CDR2 FQGTGA. The CDR3 sequence: CASSPAGGTEAFF. CDR3 in DNA: TGTGCCAGCAGCCCGGCAGGGGGCACTGAAGCTTTCTTT.

The rearrangement uses TRBV5-5 and TRBJ2-7; a possible D gene is TRBD2 (7 bases). The CDR3 loop spans 13 amino acids. The V gene's germline CDR1 is SGHKS and CDR2 YYEKEE (reference sequence). V lost 5 bases and J lost 6, with 15 bases in between. The CDR3 region is CASRFAGAGEQYF. CDR3 DNA: TGTGCCAGCAGGTTTGCGGGGGCGGGCGAGCAGTACTTC.

The chain carries TRBV4-1 and TRBJ2-1, with 9 bases matching TRBD2. After removal of 0 bases from V and 4 bases from J, the junction contained 16 bases not matched to a gene. In germline, CDR1 is MGHRA, CDR2 YSYEKL. This CDR3 is 20 amino acids long. The DNA for the CDR3 is TGCGCCAGCAGCCAAGATCTAAGAATTGTGGGCGGGAGGGGGTACAATGAGCAGTTCTTC. Protein: CASSQDLRIVGGRGYNEQFF.

The chain has TRBV15 and TRBJ1-1; D not resolved. The germline gives CDR1 LNHNV, CDR2 YYDKDF (reference sequence). The CDR3 loop spans 15 amino acids. V lost 0 bases and J lost 6, with 14 bases in between. The CDR3 DNA follows: TGTGCCACCAGCAGAGATTCTTTTCGAGGTTCTGAAGCTTTCTTT. Encoded protein: CATSRDSFRGSEAFF. The full variable domain, in which reference TRBV15 and TRBJ1-1 provide the parts outside the CDR3, is DAMVIQNPRYQVTQFGKPVTLSCSQTLNHNVMYWYQQKSSQAPKLLFHYYDKDFNNEADTPDNFQSRRPNTSFCFLDIRSPGLGDTAMYLCATSRDSFRGSEAFFGQGTRLTVV.

The DNA of the CDR3 is TGTGCCAGCAGCCCGTGGGGAGAATTCACTGAAGCTTTCTTT. This sequence encodes CASSPWGEFTEAFF. J is TRBJ1-1 and V is TRBV7-9; no firm D call. V lost 5 bases, J lost 4 bases, and 14 bases lay in between. Germline V lookup: CDR1 SEHNR, CDR2 FQNEAQ (reference sequence). The CDR3 length is 14 residues.

There are a few counts of this clone. V usage is TRBV11-2 and J usage is TRBJ1-6; a possible D gene is TRBD1 (5 bases). CDR1 is SGHAT and CDR2 is FQNNGV in the germline V gene. The CDR3 consists of 15 residues. V dropped 4 bases and J dropped 7 bases, with 14 bases sitting between them. CDR3 coding DNA: TGTGCCAGCAGCTATCAAGGACGGGGGAATTCACCCCTCCACTTT. This translates into CASSYQGRGNSPLHF. The complete variable domain, with remaining parts taken from reference TRBV11-2 and TRBJ1-6, reads EAGVAQSPRYKIIEKRQSVAFWCNPISGHATLYWYQQILGQGPKLLIQFQNNGVVDDSQLPKDRFSAERLKGVDSTLKIQPAKLEDSAVYLCASSYQGRGNSPLHFGNGTRLTVT.

J is TRBJ2-7 and V is TRBV12-3 or TRBV12-4; 7 bases line up with TRBD2. The length of the CDR3 is 13 residues. Trimming removed 5 bases from V and 7 bases from J; junction bases left unmatched: 8. CDR3 DNA sequence: TGTGCCAGCAGTCGGAGCGGGATCGGGGAGCAGTACTTC. Its translation: CASSRSGIGEQYF.

The V and J genes are TRBV4-1 and TRBJ1-1; the match to TRBD1 covers 8 bases. Germline CDR1 and CDR2: MGHRA and YSYEKL. The CDR3 length is 15 residues. J lost 6 bases, V lost 1 base, and 7 bases had no gene match. The CDR3 reads CASSQVAGGLAEAFF. CDR3 bases: TGCGCCAGCAGCCAAGTTGCAGGGGGCCTGGCTGAAGCTTTCTTT.

The chain has TRBV6-2 or TRBV6-3 and TRBJ1-4, with a weak D call TRBD1 (5 bases). The CDR3 length is 15 residues. V lost 2 bases, J lost 4 bases, and 11 bases lay in between. CDR1 and CDR2 (germline): MNHEY, SVGEGT. CDR3 sequence (DNA): TGTGCCAGCAGTTACACAGACAGAAGTAATGAAAAACTGTTTTTT. As protein: CASSYTDRSNEKLFF.

Worth noting for this clone: Other nucleotide sequences from this sample produce the same CDR3. The chain combines TRBV3-1 (or the pseudogene TRBV3-2) with TRBJ1-5; TRBD1 matches 8 bases. Germline V gene data show CDR1 as LGHDT and CDR2 as YNNKEL (reference sequence). CDR3 length: 14 residues. V was clipped by 4 bases and J by 6 bases; unmatched bases: 5. The CDR3 nucleotides read TGTGCCAGCAGCCTTGGACAGGGTGGTCAGCCCCAGCATTTT. It encodes CASSLGQGGQPQHF.

The chain couples TRBV5-1 to TRBJ2-6; TRBD2 is a possible D gene (6 bases). CDR3 length: 19 amino acids. Germline CDR1 SGHRS, CDR2 YFSETQ. V lost 3 bases and J 4 bases, leaving 23 bases between the germline ends. CDR3 DNA: TGCGCCAGCAGCTGCCCTCCGGGAGTCCCGGCGGAGGGGGCCAACGTCCTGACTTTC. Its translation is CASSCPPGVPAEGANVLTF.

This clone was picked up one time. This chain uses TRBV19 with TRBJ1-5; 7 bases align to TRBD1. Trimming removed 7 bases from V and 0 bases from J; junction bases left unmatched: 9. This CDR3 region has 16 residues. Looked up from germline, CDR1 is LNHDA and CDR2 is SQIVND (reference sequence). CDR3 loop: CASMFGTDYSNQPQHF. Here the CDR3 DNA reads TGTGCCAGTATGTTCGGGACAGATTATAGCAATCAGCCCCAGCATTTT.

The rearrangement links TRBV7-3 to TRBJ2-2; D is uncertain. V was cut by 4 bases and J by 1 base, with 16 bases left in between. Germline V CDR1 and CDR2: SGHTA, FQGTGA. The CDR3 length is 17 residues. The CDR3 sequence: CASSSTPMGWNTGELFF. CDR3 sequence (DNA): TGTGCCAGCAGCTCCACCCCCATGGGCTGGAACACCGGGGAGCTGTTTTTT.

This clone was detected only once. This chain uses TRBV2 with TRBJ1-5, with D possibly TRBD1 on 5 matching bases. Trimming shortened V by 1 base and J by 5 bases, and 12 bases separated the two germline ends. The CDR3 is 15 residues long. Germline assignment: CDR1 SNHLY and CDR2 FYNNEI. The CDR3 sequence is CASSEDGQGHQPQHF. In nucleotides, the CDR3 is TGTGCCAGCAGTGAAGACGGACAAGGCCATCAGCCCCAGCATTTT.

V and J are TRBV9 and TRBJ2-3; perhaps TRBD2 as D (5 bases). The germline V and J ends were trimmed by 3 bases and 2 bases, with 10 bases remaining between them. In germline, CDR1 is SGDLS, CDR2 YYNGEE. This CDR3 comprises 14 residues. CDR3 in amino acids: CASSGSVVTDTQYF. CDR3 DNA sequence: TGTGCCAGCAGCGGTAGCGTAGTCACAGATACGCAGTATTTT.

The chain couples TRBV29-1 to TRBJ2-3; D possibly corresponds to TRBD2 (6 bases). There are 13 residues in the CDR3. Germline V lookup: CDR1 SQVTM, CDR2 ANQGSEA. V was clipped by 2 bases and J by 3 bases, with 9 bases between them. The CDR3 spells CSVEMGGTDTQYF. In nucleotides, the CDR3 is TGCAGCGTTGAAATGGGGGGAACAGATACGCAGTATTTT.

The genes are TRBV9 and TRBJ1-1, with D uncertain. This CDR3 contains 13 residues. Trimming cost V 4 bases and J 1 base, with 8 bases left between them. Germline values: CDR1 SGDLS, CDR2 YYNGEE. CDR3 sequence reads: CASSPSGNTEAFF. In DNA, the CDR3 is TGTGCCAGCAGCCCATCGGGGAACACTGAAGCTTTCTTT.

The J gene is TRBJ2-3, the V gene TRBV28; 8 nucleotides line up with TRBD1. CDR1 and CDR2 from the germline V gene are MDHEN and SYDVKM. Trimming took 6 bases from V and 3 from J; bases not matched to a gene: 5. The CDR3 contains 14 residues. The CDR3 loop is CASSSTGVTDTQYF. The CDR3 nucleotides are TGTGCCAGCAGCTCGACAGGGGTGACAGATACGCAGTATTTT.

Only one count was recorded for this clone. The chain carries TRBV11-3 and TRBJ2-1; 7 bases fit TRBD1. The V and J ends lost 3 bases and 3 bases, in that order; junction bases with no gene match: 2. There are 14 residues in the CDR3. Germline V CDR1 and CDR2: SGHNT, YENEEA. The CDR3 DNA follows: TGTGCCAGCAGCTTGGGACAGATCTACAATGAGCAGTTCTTC. Protein: CASSLGQIYNEQFF.

The sample holds a few counts of this clone. The chain links TRBV7-9 to TRBJ1-2, with 7 bases aligning to TRBD1. V was clipped by 5 bases and J by 6 bases; unmatched bases: 15. The CDR3 has 16 residues. CDR1 SEHNR and CDR2 FQNEAQ come from the germline V gene (reference sequence). The CDR3 sequence: CASSTNQETGYNGYTF. The CDR3 region has the DNA TGTGCCAGCAGCACCAACCAAGAGACAGGGTACAATGGCTACACCTTC. The whole variable domain, remainder taken from reference TRBV7-9 and TRBJ1-2, is DTGVSQNPRHKITKRGQNVTFRCDPISEHNRLYWYRQTLGQGPEFLTYFQNEAQLEKSRLLSDRFSAERPKGSFSTLEIQRTEQGDSAMYLCASSTNQETGYNGYTFGSGTRLTVV.

CDR3 nucleotides: TGCGCCAGCACGGTTGGGGGGGCAACGGGGCTGGGAGAGACCCAGTACTTC. Protein: CASTVGGATGLGETQYF. This chain joins TRBV4-1 and TRBJ2-5; D is perhaps TRBD2 (7 bases). The CDR3 totals 17 residues. The germline V gene has CDR1 MGHRA and CDR2 YSYEKL. V was shortened by 7 bases and J by 4 bases, with 25 bases between the two germline ends.

In the case of this clone: The sample holds other DNA sequences that translate to the same CDR3. V and J are TRBV7-9 and TRBJ2-1; TRBD2 matches 7 bases. The length of the CDR3 is 17 residues. Germline CDR1 reads SEHNR; CDR2 reads FQNEAQ (reference sequence). V was pared by 0 bases and J by 1 base, with 6 bases of the junction left unmatched. This CDR3 is CASSLASRGGSYNEQFF. The CDR3 DNA is TGTGCCAGCAGCTTAGCATCGAGGGGAGGGTCCTACAATGAGCAGTTCTTC. Based on the CDR3 plus reference TRBV7-9 and TRBJ2-1, the full variable domain is DTGVSQNPRHKITKRGQNVTFRCDPISEHNRLYWYRQTLGQGPEFLTYFQNEAQLEKSRLLSDRFSAERPKGSFSTLEIQRTEQGDSAMYLCASSLASRGGSYNEQFFGPGTRLTVL.

The chain uses TRBV5-1 and TRBJ1-1; TRBD1 matches at 7 bases. V lost 0 bases, J lost 2 bases, and 4 bases stayed unmatched. The CDR3 has 15 residues. Germline CDR1 is SGHRS and CDR2 is YFSETQ. The CDR3: CASSLDGTVNTEAFF. Written as DNA, the CDR3 is TGCGCCAGCAGCTTGGATGGGACAGTCAACACTGAAGCTTTCTTT.

The chain is built from TRBV19 and TRBJ1-4; 7 bases align to TRBD1. Unmatched junction bases numbered 14, after V lost 3 bases and J lost 7 bases. Germline-derived CDR1 and CDR2 are LNHDA and SQIVND (reference sequence). CDR3 length: 17 residues. DNA of the CDR3: TGTGCCAGTAGTATGGGGCAGGGGGGCCTGAAAGTTGAAAAACTGTTTTTT. Amino acids: CASSMGQGGLKVEKLFF.

This clone was seen more than once but under ten times. The chain links TRBV19 to TRBJ2-2; tentatively, D is TRBD1 (5 bases). Germline loops: CDR1 LNHDA, CDR2 SQIVND (reference sequence). The length of the CDR3 is 17 residues. Trimming shortened V by 2 bases and J by 3 bases, and 16 bases separated the two germline ends. The CDR3 DNA reads as TGTGCCAGTAGTATACCTGGTAAAGGGGCGGACACCGGGGAGCTGTTTTTT. Protein product: CASSIPGKGADTGELFF.

The chain is built from TRBV9 and TRBJ1-6; D is perhaps TRBD1 (5 bases). The CDR3 extends over 13 amino acids. The germline gives CDR1 SGDLS, CDR2 YYNGEE. Trimming removed 5 bases at V and 7 bases at J, with 10 bases between. The CDR3: CASSLTGNSPLHF. Here the CDR3 DNA reads TGTGCCAGCAGTCTCACAGGAAATTCACCCCTCCACTTT. Together with reference TRBV9 and TRBJ1-6, the CDR3 gives the full variable domain: DSGVTQTPKHLITATGQRVTLRCSPRSGDLSVYWYQQSLDQGLQFLIQYYNGEERAKGNILERFSAQQFPDLHSELNLSSLELGDSALYFCASSLTGNSPLHFGNGTRLTVT.

The chain links TRBV30 to TRBJ1-4; D ambiguous. Trimming took off 4 bases at V and 8 bases at J, with 23 bases between the two ends. CDR1 is GTSNPN and CDR2 is SVGIG in the germline V gene (reference sequence). This CDR3 is 16 amino acids long. The CDR3 DNA sequence: TGTGCCTGGACCAAGATCCAGACCCAACGAGGCGAAAAACTGTTTTTT. Translated: CAWTKIQTQRGEKLFF.